This TCR beta chain comes out of a study of control samples from healthy donors and cancer patients. The data were produced by immunoSEQ multiplex PCR, yet TCRdb's version contains in-frame clones alone and is incomplete. The sample includes fewer than 110,000 clones, about 89% of them seen just once. This CDR3 contains 16 residues. Trimming cost V 1 base and J 7 bases; bases outside gene matches: 10. Looked up from germline, CDR1 is LGHDT and CDR2 is YNNKEL (reference sequence). The sequenced sample consisted of PBMCs. This chain connects TRBV3-1 (or the pseudogene TRBV3-2) to TRBJ2-1, with 7 bases matching TRBD1. This clonotype was obtained from a man aged 55-75 years with lung cancer. The CDR3 region is CASSQGPQGFQNEQFF. In DNA form, the CDR3 reads TGTGCCAGCAGCCAAGGTCCACAGGGGTTTCAAAATGAGCAGTTCTTC.